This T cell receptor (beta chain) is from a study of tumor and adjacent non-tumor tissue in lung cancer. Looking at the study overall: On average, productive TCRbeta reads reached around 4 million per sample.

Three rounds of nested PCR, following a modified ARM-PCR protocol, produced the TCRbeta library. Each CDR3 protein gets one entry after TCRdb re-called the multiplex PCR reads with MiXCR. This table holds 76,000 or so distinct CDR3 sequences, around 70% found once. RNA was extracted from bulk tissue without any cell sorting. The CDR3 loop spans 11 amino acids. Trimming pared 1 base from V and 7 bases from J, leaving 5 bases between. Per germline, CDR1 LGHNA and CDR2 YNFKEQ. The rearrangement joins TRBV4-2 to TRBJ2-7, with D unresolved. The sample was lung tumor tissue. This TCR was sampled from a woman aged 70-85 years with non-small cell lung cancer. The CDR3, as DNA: TGTGCCAGCAGCCAAGGAGTTGAGCAGTACTTC. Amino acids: CASSQGVEQYF.